The table lists the clone carrying this T cell receptor beta chain with a count of one. Germline values: CDR1 LGHNA, CDR2 YNFKEQ. The CDR3 covers 14 residues. V lost 5 bases, J lost 3 bases, and 3 bases stayed unmatched. The sample belongs to a study of blood T cell repertoires in COVID-19. On the study more broadly: PBMCs, B-cell-depleted T cells, or T cells were the source of the cDNA or gDNA that made up the material.

Under the authors' procedure: Quantification of nucleated cells was approximated via reference gene primer amplification. Sequenced by immunoSEQ multiplex PCR; TCRdb stores in-frame clones only, minus some. D and trimming come from the DNA, and the V and J calls and clone size come from that table. Of roughly 290,000 clones listed, about 89% were seen once; the top ten hold approximately 12%. This rearrangement joins TRBV4-2 to TRBJ1-2, with 10 bases that match TRBD1. Sequencing was performed on peripheral blood. This clonotype was obtained from a woman aged 55-70 years with acute or convalescent COVID-19. CDR3 coding DNA: TGTGCCAGCAGCACGACAGGGGGCGACTATGGCTACACCTTC. Its protein product is CASSTTGGDYGYTF.